The 25 T cell receptor beta chains presented below share a single source sample, sequenced in a study of PD-1 blockade in classical Hodgkin lymphoma. Profiled with immunoSEQ multiplex PCR; TCRdb holds only in-frame clones, not every one. The table lists 25,000 or so clones, about 83% of them singletons. The patients all showed relapse after autologous stem cell transplantation, while their brentuximab vedotin exposure varied. Thawed PBMCs underwent magnetic negative selection to yield purified CD4+ T cells. The sample was CD4+ T cells from blood, taken at baseline. The origin of the receptors is a human donor with classical Hodgkin lymphoma.

This rearrangement joins TRBV7-8 to TRBJ2-2; no definite D call. Germline V gives CDR1 SGHVS, CDR2 FQNEAQ. Trimming pared 7 bases from V and 5 bases from J, leaving 5 bases between. CDR3 size: 11 residues. CDR3 DNA sequence: TGTGCCAGCACTGCGACCGGGGAGCTGTTTTTT. Translation gives CASTATGELFF.

The chain uses TRBV6-6 and TRBJ1-5; D gene uncertain. Germline V lookup: CDR1 MNHNY, CDR2 SVGAGI (reference sequence). The CDR3 consists of 14 residues. The germline V and J ends were trimmed by 7 bases and 7 bases, with 17 bases remaining between them. The CDR3 bases are TGTGCCAGCAACACAATCATGGGCGCCCAGCCCCAGCATTTT. Translation: CASNTIMGAQPQHF.

The CDR3: CASSPRTGQISGNTIYF. CDR3 DNA sequence: TGTGCCAGCAGTCCACGGACAGGGCAGATCTCTGGAAACACCATATATTTT. V usage is TRBV27 and J usage is TRBJ1-3; 8 nucleotides match TRBD1. V lost 5 bases to trimming and J lost 0 bases; unmatched junction nucleotides: 9. Looked up from germline, CDR1 is MNHEY and CDR2 is SMNVEV (reference sequence). The CDR3 has 17 amino acids.

This chain links TRBV6-5 with TRBJ1-5, with unresolved D. V dropped 0 bases and J dropped 1 base, with 1 base sitting between them. The CDR3 consists of 13 residues. CDR1 MNHEY and CDR2 SVGAGI come from the germline V gene. The CDR3 loop reads CASSYSSNQPQHF. The CDR3, as DNA: TGTGCCAGCAGTTACTCGAGCAATCAGCCCCAGCATTTT.

The gene calls are TRBV18 and TRBJ1-6, with D uncertain. The CDR3 sequence is 12 residues long. V lost 3 bases to trimming and J lost 7 bases, with 4 bases between them. The germline gives CDR1 KGHSH, CDR2 LQKENI. The CDR3 nucleotides are TGTGCCAGCTCACCGGGAAATTCACCCCTCCACTTT. Protein product: CASSPGNSPLHF.

The chain joins TRBV29-1 to TRBJ1-1; 10 nucleotides agree with TRBD1. The CDR3 extends over 13 amino acids. CDR1 SQVTM and CDR2 ANQGSEA come from the germline V gene. Germline trimming cut 8 bases from V and 5 bases from J; bases unmatched to any gene: 8. CDR3 DNA sequence: TGCAGCACGCGACAGGGGGCGAGGACTGAAGCTTTCTTT. The encoded protein is CSTRQGARTEAFF. Based on the CDR3 plus reference TRBV29-1 and TRBJ1-1, the full variable domain is SAVISQKPSRDICQRGTSLTIQCQVDSQVTMMFWYRQQPGQSLTLIATANQGSEATYESGFVIDKFPISRPNLTFSTLTVSNMSPEDSSIYLCSTRQGARTEAFFGQGTRLTVV.

This clone was found once. The V and J genes are TRBV4-3 and TRBJ1-2, with a tentative D call TRBD1 (6 bases). The CDR3 is 17 residues long. Germline CDR1 is LGHNA and CDR2 is YSLEER. V dropped 1 base and J dropped 4 bases, with 19 bases sitting between them. The CDR3 spells CASSQVGTGWSTYGYTF. Written as DNA, the CDR3 is TGCGCCAGCAGCCAAGTTGGTACAGGGTGGTCGACCTATGGCTACACCTTC.

The chain's CDR3 is CAISESGTDYEQYF. DNA for the CDR3: TGTGCCATCAGTGAGTCTGGGACAGATTACGAGCAGTACTTC. The chain links TRBV10-3 to TRBJ2-7; TRBD1 matches 7 bases. The germline V gene encodes CDR1 ENHRY and CDR2 SYGVKD. The V and J ends lost 0 bases and 4 bases, in that order; junction bases with no gene match: 3. This CDR3 is built from 14 residues.

The chain is built from TRBV5-6 and TRBJ1-2, with D uncertain. CDR1 SGHDT and CDR2 YYEEEE come from the germline V gene. Trimming shortened V by 0 bases and J by 6 bases, and 6 bases separated the two germline ends. The CDR3 is 12 residues long. The CDR3 loop is CASSLVRNGYTF. The CDR3 nucleotides are TGTGCCAGCAGCTTGGTCCGAAATGGCTACACCTTC.

V is TRBV20-1 and J is TRBJ2-1, with D possibly being TRBD2 (5 bases). Germline V gives CDR1 DFQATT, CDR2 SNEGSKA (reference sequence). CDR3 length: 9 amino acids. V was shortened by 4 bases and J by 12 bases, with 7 bases between the two germline ends. In DNA, the CDR3 is TGCAGTGCTACGGCGGGGCAGTTCTTC. Its protein product is CSATAGQFF.

This rearrangement joins TRBV6-1 to TRBJ2-7, with a weak D call TRBD2 (7 bases). Trimming stripped 6 bases from V and 12 bases from J, with 18 bases between. The CDR3 consists of 12 residues. In germline, CDR1 is MNHNS, CDR2 SASEGT. CDR3 sequence: CASRGGGPPRYF. CDR3 DNA sequence: TGTGCCAGCAGGGGAGGGGGGCCCCCCCGGTACTTC.

The table lists this clone with a few counts. The gene calls are TRBV11-2 and TRBJ1-1; D possibly corresponds to TRBD1 (5 bases). This CDR3 contains 16 residues. In germline, CDR1 is SGHAT, CDR2 FQNNGV. The germline V and J ends were trimmed by 7 bases and 5 bases, with 23 bases remaining between them. This chain's CDR3 is CASTLRTGPLSTEAFF. In DNA, the CDR3 is TGTGCCAGCACCCTACGAACGGGACCCCTCAGTACTGAAGCTTTCTTT.

J is TRBJ2-2 and V is TRBV2; perhaps TRBD1 as D (6 bases). Trimming left V 6 bases short and J 3 bases short, with 11 bases between. This CDR3 region has 14 residues. CDR1 and CDR2 (germline): SNHLY, FYNNEI. The CDR3 DNA is TGTGCCAGCAGGGCACAGGGTGACACCGGGGAGCTGTTTTTT. The encoded protein is CASRAQGDTGELFF.

CDR3 DNA: TGTGCCAGCAGCTTACAGGGGGCGGGTAACACCGGGGAGCTGTTTTTT. It specifies CASSLQGAGNTGELFF. V is TRBV7-3 and J is TRBJ2-2; TRBD1 matches 8 bases. Germline values: CDR1 SGHTA, CDR2 FQGTGA. The junction had 4 bases not matched to a gene; V was cut back by 2 bases and J by 2 bases. The CDR3 sequence is 16 residues long.

This rearrangement joins TRBV30 to TRBJ2-3; 7 nucleotides agree with TRBD2. Unmatched junction bases numbered 8, after V lost 0 bases and J lost 2 bases. The CDR3 is 16 amino acids. CDR1 GTSNPN and CDR2 SVGIG come from the germline V gene (reference sequence). The CDR3 region has the DNA TGTGCCTGGAGTGTAATGACTAGCTTTCCCACAGATACGCAGTATTTT. Its protein product is CAWSVMTSFPTDTQYF. The full variable domain, in which reference TRBV30 and TRBJ2-3 provide the parts outside the CDR3, is SQTIHQWPATLVQPVGSPLSLECTVEGTSNPNLYWYRQAAGRGLQLLFYSVGIGQISSEVPQNLSASRPQDRQFILSSKKLLLSDSGFYLCAWSVMTSFPTDTQYFGPGTRLTVL.

The gene calls are TRBV5-6 and TRBJ1-2; no reliable D call. Trimming shortened V by 1 base and J by 5 bases, and 9 bases separated the two germline ends. The CDR3 runs to 13 residues. Germline loops: CDR1 SGHDT, CDR2 YYEEEE. The chain's CDR3 is CASSLRPQYGYTF. The CDR3 nucleotides read TGTGCCAGCAGCTTGAGGCCTCAGTATGGCTACACCTTC.

V and J are TRBV7-9 and TRBJ2-7; the D call may be TRBD1 or TRBD2 (5 bases each). Germline CDR1 reads SEHNR; CDR2 reads FQNEAQ (reference sequence). Trimming pared 6 bases from V and 5 bases from J, leaving 17 bases between. The CDR3 loop spans 14 amino acids. The CDR3 DNA is TGTGCCAGCAGTCCGAGGGGTTCAGAGCACGAGCAGTACTTC. This translates into CASSPRGSEHEQYF. Full variable domain (rest looked up from reference TRBV7-9 and TRBJ2-7): DTGVSQNPRHKITKRGQNVTFRCDPISEHNRLYWYRQTLGQGPEFLTYFQNEAQLEKSRLLSDRFSAERPKGSFSTLEIQRTEQGDSAMYLCASSPRGSEHEQYFGPGTRLTVT.

This chain uses TRBV5-1 with TRBJ1-2, with D possibly TRBD1 on 6 matching bases. V lost 3 bases, J lost 4 bases, and 13 bases lay in between. Per the germline V gene, CDR1 is SGHRS and CDR2 is YFSETQ. The CDR3 spans 14 residues. The CDR3 DNA is TGCGCCAGCAGCTCCGCCGGGGGGCTCTATGGCTACACCTTC. Translated: CASSSAGGLYGYTF. The variable domain in full, completed from reference TRBV5-1 and TRBJ1-2, reads KAGVTQTPRYLIKTRGQQVTLSCSPISGHRSVSWYQQTPGQGLQFLFEYFSETQRNKGNFPGRFSGRQFSNSRSEMNVSTLELGDSALYLCASSSAGGLYGYTFGSGTRLTVV.

The J gene is TRBJ1-2, the V gene TRBV12-5; TRBD1 might be the D (6 bases). The CDR3 is 18 amino acids. CDR1 is LGHNT, CDR2 FRNRAP, per germline. The germline V and J ends were trimmed by 0 bases and 4 bases, with 21 bases remaining between them. The CDR3 sequence: CASGLVLRRGFPPYGYTF. DNA for the CDR3: TGTGCTAGTGGTTTGGTACTCCGCAGGGGCTTTCCTCCCTATGGCTACACCTTC.

This clone appeared once. The rearrangement links TRBV11-3 to TRBJ2-1; D unclear. There are 15 residues in the CDR3. Trimming removed 0 bases from V and 6 bases from J, with 12 bases in between. CDR1 is SGHNT, CDR2 YENEEA, per germline. The DNA for the CDR3 is TGTGCCAGCAGCTTAGAGGGCGACCTCGTCAATGAGCAGTTCTTC. Encoded protein: CASSLEGDLVNEQFF.

The gene calls are TRBV6-6 and TRBJ1-6; no reliable D call. CDR3 size: 15 residues. Trimming removed 0 bases at V and 8 bases at J, with 11 bases between. The germline gives CDR1 MNHNY, CDR2 SVGAGI (reference sequence). CDR3 amino acids: CASSYSAKEHSPLHF. The CDR3 DNA follows: TGTGCCAGCAGTTACTCGGCCAAAGAGCATTCACCCCTCCACTTT.

The chain employs TRBV6-1 and TRBJ1-5; the D is unclear. Trimming stripped 1 base from V and 4 bases from J, with 11 bases between. The CDR3 totals 15 residues. Germline loops: CDR1 MNHNS, CDR2 SASEGT. The CDR3 protein is CASSEDGLWNQPQHF. CDR3 in DNA: TGTGCCAGCAGTGAAGACGGGTTATGGAATCAGCCCCAGCATTTT.

The V call is TRBV27, the J call TRBJ1-5; a possible D gene is TRBD1 (5 bases). This CDR3 is built from 15 residues. The V end was cut by 3 bases, the J end by 1 base, with 10 bases between. CDR1 and CDR2 from the germline V gene are MNHEY and SMNVEV (reference sequence). CDR3 DNA sequence: TGTGCCAGCAGTTTTGGGGGTTTCAGCAATCAGCCCCAGCATTTT. Residues: CASSFGGFSNQPQHF.

The V and J genes are TRBV14 and TRBJ1-4; D call uncertain. The V and J ends lost 2 bases and 8 bases respectively, with 9 bases between them. The CDR3 length is 13 residues. In germline, CDR1 is SGHDN, CDR2 FVKESK. DNA for the CDR3: TGTGCCAGCAGCCAATCGTCGGGCGAAAAACTGTTTTTT. The encoded protein is CASSQSSGEKLFF.

J is TRBJ2-1 and V is TRBV7-9, with D unresolved. V was shortened by 8 bases and J by 2 bases, with 10 bases between the two germline ends. This CDR3 is built from 13 residues. In germline, CDR1 is SEHNR, CDR2 FQNEAQ (reference sequence). The CDR3 region is CASERLTYNEQFF. The CDR3 nucleotides read TGTGCCAGCGAACGGCTCACCTACAATGAGCAGTTCTTC.